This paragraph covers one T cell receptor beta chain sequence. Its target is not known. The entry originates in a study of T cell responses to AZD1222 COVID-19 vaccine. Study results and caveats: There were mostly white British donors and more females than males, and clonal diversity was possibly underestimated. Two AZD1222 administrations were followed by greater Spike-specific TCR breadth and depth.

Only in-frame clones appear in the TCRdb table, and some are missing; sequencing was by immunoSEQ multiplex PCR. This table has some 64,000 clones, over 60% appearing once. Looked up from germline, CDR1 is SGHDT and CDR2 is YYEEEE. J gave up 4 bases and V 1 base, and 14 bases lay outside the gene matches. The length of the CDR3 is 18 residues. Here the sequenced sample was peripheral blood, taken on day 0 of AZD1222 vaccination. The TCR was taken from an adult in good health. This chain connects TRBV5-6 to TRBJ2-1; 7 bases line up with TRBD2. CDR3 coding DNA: TGTGCCAGCAGCTTGAGTGGAACCGCCAGCGGGATTTACAATGAGCAGTTCTTC. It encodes CASSLSGTASGIYNEQFF.